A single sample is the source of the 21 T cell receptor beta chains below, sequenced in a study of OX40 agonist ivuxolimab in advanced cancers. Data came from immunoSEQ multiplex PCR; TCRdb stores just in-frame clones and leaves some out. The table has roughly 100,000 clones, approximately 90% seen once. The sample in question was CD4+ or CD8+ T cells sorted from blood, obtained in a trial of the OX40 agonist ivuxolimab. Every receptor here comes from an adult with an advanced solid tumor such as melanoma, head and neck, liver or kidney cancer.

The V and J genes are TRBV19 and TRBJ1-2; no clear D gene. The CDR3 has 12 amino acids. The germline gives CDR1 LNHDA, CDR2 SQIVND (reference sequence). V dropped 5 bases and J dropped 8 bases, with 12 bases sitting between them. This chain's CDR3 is CASSEKREGYTF. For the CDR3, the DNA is TGTGCCAGTAGTGAGAAACGGGAGGGCTACACCTTC.

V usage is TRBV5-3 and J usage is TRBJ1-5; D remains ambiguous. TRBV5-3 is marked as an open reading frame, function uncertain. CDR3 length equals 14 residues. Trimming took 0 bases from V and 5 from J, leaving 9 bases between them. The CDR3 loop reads CARSLGPVYQPQHF. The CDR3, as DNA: TGTGCCAGAAGCTTGGGACCGGTTTATCAGCCCCAGCATTTT.

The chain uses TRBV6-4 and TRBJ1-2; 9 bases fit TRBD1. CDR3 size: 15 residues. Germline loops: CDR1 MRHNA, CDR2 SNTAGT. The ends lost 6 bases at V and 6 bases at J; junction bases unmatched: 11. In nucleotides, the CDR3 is TGTGCCAGCAGAAGGACAGGGGACGGAGGAGATGGCTACACCTTC. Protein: CASRRTGDGGDGYTF.

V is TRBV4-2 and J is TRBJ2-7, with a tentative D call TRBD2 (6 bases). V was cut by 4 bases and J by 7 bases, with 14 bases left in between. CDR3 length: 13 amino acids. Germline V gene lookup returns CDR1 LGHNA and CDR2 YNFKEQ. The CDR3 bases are TGTGCCAGCAGCCCAACGCGGGGCGGGGAGCAGTACTTC. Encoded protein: CASSPTRGGEQYF.

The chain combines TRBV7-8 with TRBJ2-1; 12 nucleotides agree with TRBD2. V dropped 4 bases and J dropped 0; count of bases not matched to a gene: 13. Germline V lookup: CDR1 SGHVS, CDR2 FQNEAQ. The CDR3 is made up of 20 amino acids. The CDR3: CASSYPRTSGAPSSYNEQFF. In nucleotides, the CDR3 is TGTGCCAGCAGCTACCCTAGGACTAGCGGGGCTCCGAGCTCCTACAATGAGCAGTTCTTC.

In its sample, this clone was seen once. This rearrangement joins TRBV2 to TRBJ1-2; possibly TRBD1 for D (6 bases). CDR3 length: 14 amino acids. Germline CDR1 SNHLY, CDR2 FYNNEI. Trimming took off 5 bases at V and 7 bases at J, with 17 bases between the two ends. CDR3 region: CASSPTGPGGGYTF. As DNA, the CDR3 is TGTGCCAGCAGTCCTACAGGGCCAGGTGGTGGCTACACCTTC. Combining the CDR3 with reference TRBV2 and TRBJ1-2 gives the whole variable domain EPEVTQTPSHQVTQMGQEVILRCVPISNHLYFYWYRQILGQKVEFLVSFYNNEISEKSEIFDDQFSVERPDGSNFTLKIRSTKLEDSAMYFCASSPTGPGGGYTFGSGTRLTVV.

CDR3 nucleotides: TGTGCCAGCAGTCTCCGGGACATCCTTTACAATGAGCAGTTCTTC. Its translation: CASSLRDILYNEQFF. The chain couples TRBV6-6 to TRBJ2-1; possibly TRBD1 for D (6 bases). There are 15 residues in the CDR3. In germline, CDR1 is MNHNY, CDR2 SVGAGI (reference sequence). The V and J ends lost 5 bases and 4 bases respectively, with 15 bases between them.

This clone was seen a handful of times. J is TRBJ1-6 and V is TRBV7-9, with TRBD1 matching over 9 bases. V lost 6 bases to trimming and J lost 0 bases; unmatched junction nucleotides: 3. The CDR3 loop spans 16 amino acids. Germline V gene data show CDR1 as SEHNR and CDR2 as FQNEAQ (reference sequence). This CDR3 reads CASRGQGSSYNSPLHF. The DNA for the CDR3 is TGTGCCAGCAGAGGACAGGGGAGCTCCTATAATTCACCCCTCCACTTT.

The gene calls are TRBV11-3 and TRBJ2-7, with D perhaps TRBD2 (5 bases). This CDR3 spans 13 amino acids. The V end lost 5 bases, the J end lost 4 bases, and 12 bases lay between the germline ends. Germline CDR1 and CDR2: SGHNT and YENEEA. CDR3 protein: CASSRRTGYEQYF. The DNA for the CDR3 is TGTGCCAGCAGCCGCCGGACGGGATACGAGCAGTACTTC. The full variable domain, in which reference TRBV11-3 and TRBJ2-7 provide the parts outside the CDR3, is EAGVVQSPRYKIIEKKQPVAFWCNPISGHNTLYWYLQNLGQGPELLIRYENEEAVDDSQLPKDRFSAERLKGVDSTLKIQPAELGDSAVYLCASSRRTGYEQYFGPGTRLTVT.

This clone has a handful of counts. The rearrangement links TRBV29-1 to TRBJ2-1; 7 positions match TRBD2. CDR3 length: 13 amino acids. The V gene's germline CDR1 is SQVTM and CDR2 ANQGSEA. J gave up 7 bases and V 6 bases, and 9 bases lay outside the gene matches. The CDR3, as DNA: TGCAGCGTGCGAAGGACGGGGGGTAATGAGCAGTTCTTC. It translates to CSVRRTGGNEQFF.

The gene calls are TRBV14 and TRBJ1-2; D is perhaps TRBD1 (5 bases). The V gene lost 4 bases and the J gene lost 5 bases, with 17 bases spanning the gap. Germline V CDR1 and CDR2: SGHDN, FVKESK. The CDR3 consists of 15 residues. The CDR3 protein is CASSLAGGDWYGYTF. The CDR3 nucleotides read TGTGCCAGCAGCCTAGCGGGAGGGGACTGGTATGGCTACACCTTC.

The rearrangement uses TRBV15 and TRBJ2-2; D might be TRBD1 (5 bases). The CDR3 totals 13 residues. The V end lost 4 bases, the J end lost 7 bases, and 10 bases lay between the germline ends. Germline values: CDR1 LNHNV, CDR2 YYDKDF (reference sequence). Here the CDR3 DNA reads TGTGCCACCAGCATACGACAGAACGGGGAGCTGTTTTTT. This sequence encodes CATSIRQNGELFF.

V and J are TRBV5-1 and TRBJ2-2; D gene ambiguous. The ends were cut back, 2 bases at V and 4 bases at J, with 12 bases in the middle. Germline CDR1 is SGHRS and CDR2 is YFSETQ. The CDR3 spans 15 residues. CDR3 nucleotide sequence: TGCGCCAGCAGCTTAGAGGATCTTAGCACCGGGGAGCTGTTTTTT. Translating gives CASSLEDLSTGELFF.

CDR3 sequence reads: CASSHNTGGTNTGELFF. Written as DNA, the CDR3 is TGTGCCAGCAGCCACAATACAGGGGGCACGAACACCGGGGAGCTGTTTTTT. The chain links TRBV7-8 to TRBJ2-2; 9 nucleotides agree with TRBD1. The CDR3 runs to 17 residues. With 5 bases clipped from V and 0 bases from J, the junction kept 7 bases outside the gene matches. Germline CDR1 is SGHVS and CDR2 is FQNEAQ.

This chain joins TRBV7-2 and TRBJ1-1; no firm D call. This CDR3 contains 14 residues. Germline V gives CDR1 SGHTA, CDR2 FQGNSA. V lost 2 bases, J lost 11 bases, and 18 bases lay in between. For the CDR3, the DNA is TGTGCCAGCAGCTTACCCACACAGCGCCCCTTGGCTTTCTTT. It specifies CASSLPTQRPLAFF.

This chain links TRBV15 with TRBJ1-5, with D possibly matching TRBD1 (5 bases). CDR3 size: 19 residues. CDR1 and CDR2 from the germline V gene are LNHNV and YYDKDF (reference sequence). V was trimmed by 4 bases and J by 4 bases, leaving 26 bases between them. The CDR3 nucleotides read TGTGCCACCAGCAATGGGACGTACTGGGAACGGGGACTGAATCAGCCCCAGCATTTT. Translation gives CATSNGTYWERGLNQPQHF. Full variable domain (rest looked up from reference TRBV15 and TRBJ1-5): DAMVIQNPRYQVTQFGKPVTLSCSQTLNHNVMYWYQQKSSQAPKLLFHYYDKDFNNEADTPDNFQSRRPNTSFCFLDIRSPGLGDTAMYLCATSNGTYWERGLNQPQHFGDGTRLSIL.

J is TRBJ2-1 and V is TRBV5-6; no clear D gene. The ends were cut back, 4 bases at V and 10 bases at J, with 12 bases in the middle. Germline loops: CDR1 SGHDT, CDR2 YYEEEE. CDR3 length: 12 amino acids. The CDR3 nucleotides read TGTGCCAGCAGCGAGGAGAGTGTGGAGCAGTTCTTC. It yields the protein CASSEESVEQFF.

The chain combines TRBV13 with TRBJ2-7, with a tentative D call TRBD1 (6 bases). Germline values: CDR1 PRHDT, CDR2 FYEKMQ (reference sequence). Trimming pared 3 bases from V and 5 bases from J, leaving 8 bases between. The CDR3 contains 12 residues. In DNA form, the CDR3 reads TGTGCCAGCAGCTTCACAGGGAACGAGCAGTACTTC. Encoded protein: CASSFTGNEQYF.

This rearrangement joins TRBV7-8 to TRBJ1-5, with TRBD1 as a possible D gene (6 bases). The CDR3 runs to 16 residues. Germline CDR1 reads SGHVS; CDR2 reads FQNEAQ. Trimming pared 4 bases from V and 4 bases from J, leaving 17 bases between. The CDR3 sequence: CASSSWGGLRNQPQHF. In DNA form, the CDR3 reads TGTGCCAGCAGCTCCTGGGGGGGGCTCAGGAATCAGCCCCAGCATTTT.

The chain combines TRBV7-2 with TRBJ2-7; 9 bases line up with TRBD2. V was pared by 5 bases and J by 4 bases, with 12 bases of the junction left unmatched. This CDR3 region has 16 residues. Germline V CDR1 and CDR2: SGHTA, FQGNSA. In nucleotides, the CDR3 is TGTGCCAGCAGCGTATCGGGTCTAGCGGGGAGGTACGAGCAGTACTTC. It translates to CASSVSGLAGRYEQYF.

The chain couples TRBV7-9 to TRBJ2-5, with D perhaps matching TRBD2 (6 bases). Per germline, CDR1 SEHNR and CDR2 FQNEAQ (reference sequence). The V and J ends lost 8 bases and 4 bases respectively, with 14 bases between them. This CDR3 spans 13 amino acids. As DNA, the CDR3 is TGTGCCAGCGCTCGGGACTTACCAGAGACCCAGTACTTC. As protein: CASARDLPETQYF.